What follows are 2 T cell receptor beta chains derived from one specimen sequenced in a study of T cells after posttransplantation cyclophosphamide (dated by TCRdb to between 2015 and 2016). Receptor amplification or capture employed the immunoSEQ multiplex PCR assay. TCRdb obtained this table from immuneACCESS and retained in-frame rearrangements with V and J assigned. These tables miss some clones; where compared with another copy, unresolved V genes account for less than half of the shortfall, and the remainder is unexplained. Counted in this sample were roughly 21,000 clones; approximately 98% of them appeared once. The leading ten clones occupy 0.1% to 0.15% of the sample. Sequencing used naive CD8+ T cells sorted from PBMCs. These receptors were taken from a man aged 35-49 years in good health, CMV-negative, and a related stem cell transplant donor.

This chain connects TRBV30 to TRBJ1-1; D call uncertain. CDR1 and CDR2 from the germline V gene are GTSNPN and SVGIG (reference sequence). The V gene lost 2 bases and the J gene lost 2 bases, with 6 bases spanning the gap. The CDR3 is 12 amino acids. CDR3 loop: CAWSPSNTEAFF. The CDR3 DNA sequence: TGTGCCTGGAGTCCCAGTAACACTGAAGCTTTCTTT.

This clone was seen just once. The CDR3, as DNA: TGTGCCAGCTCCCCGAGTGGGGGAGGGCTCCACGGTTGGGAGCAGTTCTTC. Protein sequence: CASSPSGGGLHGWEQFF. The gene calls are TRBV9 and TRBJ2-1, with TRBD2 identical over 7 bases. This CDR3 region has 17 residues. J was trimmed by 10 bases and V by 7 bases; bases with no gene match: 23. Germline CDR1 reads SGDLS; CDR2 reads YYNGEE.